Presented here are 2 T cell receptor beta chains from one specimen sequenced in a study of T cell responses to AZD1222 COVID-19 vaccine. Measured with immunoSEQ multiplex PCR; TCRdb has only the in-frame clones, and not every one. The sample carries roughly 120,000 clones, more than 75% recorded once. Sequenced here: peripheral blood, sampled on day 0 of AZD1222 vaccination. These receptors originate from an adult in good health.

V is TRBV19 and J is TRBJ2-7; perhaps D is TRBD1 or TRBD2 (5 bases each). The germline CDR1 and CDR2 sequences are LNHDA and SQIVND (reference sequence). Deletions cut 8 bases from V and 3 bases from J, with 8 bases between. The CDR3 sequence is 11 residues long. The CDR3 here is CASGDRYEQYF. CDR3 bases: TGTGCCAGTGGGGACCGCTACGAGCAGTACTTC.

V and J are TRBV10-3 and TRBJ1-1; D not certain. Germline lookup yields CDR1 ENHRY and CDR2 SYGVKD. V was clipped by 0 bases and J by 0 bases, with 5 bases between them. The CDR3 spans 14 residues. In nucleotides, the CDR3 is TGTGCCATCAGTGAGTCAGTAATGAACACTGAAGCTTTCTTT. Its protein is CAISESVMNTEAFF.